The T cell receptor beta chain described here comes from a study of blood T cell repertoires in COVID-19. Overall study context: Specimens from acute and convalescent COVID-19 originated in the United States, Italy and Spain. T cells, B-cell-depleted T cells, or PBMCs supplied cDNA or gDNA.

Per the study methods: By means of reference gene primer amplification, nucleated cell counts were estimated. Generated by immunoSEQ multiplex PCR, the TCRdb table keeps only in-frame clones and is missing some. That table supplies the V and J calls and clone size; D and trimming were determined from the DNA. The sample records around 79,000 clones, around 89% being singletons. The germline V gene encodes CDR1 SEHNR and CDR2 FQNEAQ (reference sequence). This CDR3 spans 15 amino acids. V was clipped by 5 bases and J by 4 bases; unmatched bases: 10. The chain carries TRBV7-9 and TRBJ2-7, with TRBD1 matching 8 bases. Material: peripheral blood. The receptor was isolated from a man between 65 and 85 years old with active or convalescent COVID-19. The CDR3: CASSQGQGRIYEQYF. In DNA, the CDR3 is TGTGCCAGCAGCCAAGGACAGGGCCGTATTTACGAGCAGTACTTC.